The clone carrying this T cell receptor beta chain was seen at least ten times. The antigen is undetermined. Patients underwent thyroid surgery, and none had received any treatment before it. This specimen belongs to a study of metastatic and nonmetastatic thyroid tumors. On the study more broadly: Repertoires of blood and of tissue (tumor or nodule) from malignant and benign thyroid patients were compared.

MiXCR reprocessed the PCR reads for TCRdb. The sample consists of tens of thousands of clones, roughly 13% of them appearing once. Germline V CDR1 and CDR2: DFQATT, SNEGSKA (reference sequence). This CDR3 contains 15 residues. The V and J ends lost 6 bases and 0 bases, in that order; junction bases with no gene match: 10. Notes on the study in general: The reported finding was significantly higher TCR beta diversity in malignant thyroid tumors relative to benign nodules, in blood and tumor.

V is TRBV20-1 and J is TRBJ2-7; the match to TRBD2 covers 8 bases. The TCR comes from a female donor with papillary thyroid cancer or a benign thyroid nodule (not recorded which). Some clones in this sample may be carry-over from other donors' samples. Sequenced material: blood. The CDR3 DNA sequence: TGCAGTGCAGGCGATCCAGCGGGAGACTCCTACGAGCAGTACTTC. Translating gives CSAGDPAGDSYEQYF.